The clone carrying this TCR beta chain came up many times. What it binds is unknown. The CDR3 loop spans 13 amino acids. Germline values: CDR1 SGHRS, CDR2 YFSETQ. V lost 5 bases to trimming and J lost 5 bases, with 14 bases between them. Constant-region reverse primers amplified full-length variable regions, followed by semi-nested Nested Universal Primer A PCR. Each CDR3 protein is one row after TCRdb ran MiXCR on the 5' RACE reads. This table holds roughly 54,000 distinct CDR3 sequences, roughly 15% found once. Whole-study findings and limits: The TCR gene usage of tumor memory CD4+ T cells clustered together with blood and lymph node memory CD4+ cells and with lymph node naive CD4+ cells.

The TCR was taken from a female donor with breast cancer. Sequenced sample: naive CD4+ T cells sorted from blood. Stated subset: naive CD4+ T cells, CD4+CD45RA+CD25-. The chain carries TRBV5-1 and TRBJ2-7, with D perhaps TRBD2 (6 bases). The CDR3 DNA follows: TGCGCCAGCAGTGGTCATACTAGCAACGAGCAGTACTTC. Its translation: CASSGHTSNEQYF.